This T cell receptor (beta chain) was obtained from a study of identical twins. One entry per CDR3 protein results from TCRdb running MiXCR on the 5' RACE reads. The sample includes around 1.7 million distinct CDR3 sequences, 32% seen only once; the top ten take 0.27%. On this clonotype itself: This may come from a read error, since a much larger clone is one base off.

CDR3 length: 17 residues. V shed 2 bases and J 4 bases; nucleotides not matched to a gene: 10. Germline V CDR1 and CDR2: LGHDT, YNNKEL (reference sequence). The clonotype was recovered from a newborn girl in good health. This rearrangement joins TRBV3-1 to TRBJ2-1; 8 bases match TRBD2. Sequenced material: cord blood. The DNA of the CDR3 is TGTGCCAGCAGCCAAACCCCGGGACTAGTATGGTACAATGAGCAGTTCTTC. Encoded protein: CASSQTPGLVWYNEQFF.